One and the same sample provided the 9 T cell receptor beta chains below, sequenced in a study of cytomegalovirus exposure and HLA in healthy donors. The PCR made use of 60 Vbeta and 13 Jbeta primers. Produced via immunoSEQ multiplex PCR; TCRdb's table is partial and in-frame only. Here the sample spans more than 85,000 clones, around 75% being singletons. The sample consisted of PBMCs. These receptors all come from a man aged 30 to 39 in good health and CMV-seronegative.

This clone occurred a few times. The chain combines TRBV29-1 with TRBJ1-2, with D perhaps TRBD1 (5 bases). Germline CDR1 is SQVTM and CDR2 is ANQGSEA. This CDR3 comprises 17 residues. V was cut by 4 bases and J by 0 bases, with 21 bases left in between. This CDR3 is CSVVEDSFEFTNYGYTF. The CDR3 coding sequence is TGCAGCGTTGTTGAAGACAGTTTCGAGTTCACTAACTATGGCTACACCTTC. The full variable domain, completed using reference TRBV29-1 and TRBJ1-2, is SAVISQKPSRDICQRGTSLTIQCQVDSQVTMMFWYRQQPGQSLTLIATANQGSEATYESGFVIDKFPISRPNLTFSTLTVSNMSPEDSSIYLCSVVEDSFEFTNYGYTFGSGTRLTVV.

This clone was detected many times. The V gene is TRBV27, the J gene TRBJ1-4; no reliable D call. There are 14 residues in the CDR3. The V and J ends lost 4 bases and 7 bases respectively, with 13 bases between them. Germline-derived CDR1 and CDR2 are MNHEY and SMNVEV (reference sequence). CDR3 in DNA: TGTGCCAGCAGTTCCCCAGGCTTGGGTGAAAAACTGTTTTTT. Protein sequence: CASSSPGLGEKLFF.

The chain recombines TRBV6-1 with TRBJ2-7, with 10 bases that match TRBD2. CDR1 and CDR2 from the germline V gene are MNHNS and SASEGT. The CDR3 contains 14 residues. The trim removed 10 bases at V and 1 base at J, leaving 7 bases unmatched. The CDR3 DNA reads TGTGCCACCCGAAGGACTAGCGGTTCCTACGAGCAGTACTTC. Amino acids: CATRRTSGSYEQYF.

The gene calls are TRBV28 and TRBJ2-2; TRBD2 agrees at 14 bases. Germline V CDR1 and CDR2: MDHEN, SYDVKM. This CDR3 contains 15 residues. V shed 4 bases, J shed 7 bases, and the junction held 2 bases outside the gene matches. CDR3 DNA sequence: TGTGCCAGCAGTTCAGGGACTAGCGGGAGCGGGGAGCTGTTTTTT. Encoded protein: CASSSGTSGSGELFF.

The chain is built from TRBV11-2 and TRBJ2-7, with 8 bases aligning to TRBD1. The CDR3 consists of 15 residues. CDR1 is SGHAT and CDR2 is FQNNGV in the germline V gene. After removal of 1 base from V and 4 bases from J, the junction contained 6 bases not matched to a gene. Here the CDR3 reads CASSLVSGGVYEQYF. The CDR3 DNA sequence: TGTGCCAGCAGCTTAGTTTCAGGGGGCGTTTACGAGCAGTACTTC.

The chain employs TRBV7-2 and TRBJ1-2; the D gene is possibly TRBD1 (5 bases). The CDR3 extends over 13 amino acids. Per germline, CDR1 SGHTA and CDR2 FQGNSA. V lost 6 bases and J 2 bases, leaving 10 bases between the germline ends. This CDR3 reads CASSLDINYGYTF. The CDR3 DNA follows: TGTGCCAGCAGTTTGGACATCAACTATGGCTACACCTTC.

CDR3 amino acids: CASSYYMNTEAFF. CDR3 DNA: TGTGCCAGTTCTTACTACATGAACACTGAAGCTTTCTTT. The V and J genes are TRBV19 and TRBJ1-1; D remains unclear. The germline V and J ends were trimmed by 8 bases and 0 bases, with 10 bases remaining between them. This CDR3 has 13 amino acids. The germline V gene encodes CDR1 LNHDA and CDR2 SQIVND (reference sequence).

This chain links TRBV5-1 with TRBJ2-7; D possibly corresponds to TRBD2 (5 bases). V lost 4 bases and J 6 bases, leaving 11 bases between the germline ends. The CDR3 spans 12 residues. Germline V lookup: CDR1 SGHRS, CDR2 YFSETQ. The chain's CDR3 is CASSRGSGEQYF. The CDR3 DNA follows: TGCGCCAGCAGCCGAGGGAGTGGCGAGCAGTACTTC.

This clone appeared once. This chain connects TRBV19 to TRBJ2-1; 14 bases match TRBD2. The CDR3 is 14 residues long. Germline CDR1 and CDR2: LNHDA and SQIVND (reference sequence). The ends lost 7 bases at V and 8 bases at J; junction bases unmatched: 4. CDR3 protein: CASTGLAGVYEQFF. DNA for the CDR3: TGTGCCAGTACGGGACTAGCGGGAGTGTATGAGCAGTTCTTC.